The rows below give T cell receptor beta chains drawn from one sample of a study of cytomegalovirus exposure and HLA in healthy donors. Repertoires were generated with immunoSEQ multiplex PCR, while TCRdb's copy carries only in-frame clones and drops some. The profile shows 150,000 to 250,000 clones, 70% to 85% of them singletons. The material sequenced was PBMCs. The receptors were gathered from a boy aged 2 to 10 in good health and CMV-seronegative. CDR3s leave out the opening cysteine and the closing phenylalanine or tryptophan. Fields, in order: V gene, J gene, CDR3 protein.

TRBV27	TRBJ2-3	ASRLSRQRRTDTQY
TRBV13	TRBJ1-1	ASSSQHSTEEAF
TRBV4-1	TRBJ2-1	ASSQIPYTFGLADNYNEQF
TRBV27	TRBJ1-4	ASSLVRGRGEKLF
TRBV4-2	TRBJ1-1	ASRPQGAGTEAF
TRBV5-8	TRBJ1-5	ASSDRGHPPYSNQPQH
TRBV5-1	TRBJ2-3	ASSVGGGTDTQY
TRBV7-2	TRBJ2-3	ASSSPNTDTQY
TRBV7-9	TRBJ1-2	ASSIAAGSRPFSNYGYT
TRBV11-2	TRBJ1-4	ASSLGPQANEKLF
TRBV11-2	TRBJ2-4	ASSPEEGAASLAKNIQY
TRBV7-9	TRBJ1-1	ASSPPRTASRAF
TRBV28	TRBJ1-5	ASSLNRGLGNQPQH
TRBV18	TRBJ2-7	ASSPGGTVKRNEQY
TRBV6-5	TRBJ1-2	ASRNRDRDYGYT
TRBV6-6	TRBJ1-4	ASSYSMGQAEKLF
TRBV9	TRBJ2-3	ASRGGSADTQY
TRBV7-2	TRBJ2-7	ASSLKGGASHEQY
TRBV6-5	TRBJ2-7	ASSSEGGALSQY
TRBV13	TRBJ2-5	ASSSTSERGKTQY
TRBV5-1	TRBJ1-2	ASSLTGESNYGYT
TRBV2	TRBJ2-3	ASRATSGGPTDTQY
TRBV11-2	TRBJ2-4	ASSLDGTAKNIQY
TRBV10-3	TRBJ1-2	AISEYRGRGYT
TRBV4-2	TRBJ1-5	ASSQDPPGNQPQH
TRBV5-4	TRBJ2-3	ASSLGLADTQY
TRBV7-2	TRBJ1-2	ASSPGLAAYYGYT
TRBV29-1	TRBJ2-3	SVENGGADTQY
TRBV27	TRBJ2-7	ASSSRKKAGTVYEQY
TRBV6-1	TRBJ2-5	ASSRGQGQETQY
TRBV5-4	TRBJ2-1	ASGPEQF
TRBV7-2	TRBJ2-2	ASSLVEGRGGELF
TRBV4-2	TRBJ2-5	ASSLSGLAGGGETQY
TRBV5-6	TRBJ1-2	ASSFWGQRNYGYT
TRBV6-1	TRBJ2-5	ASSGKTQY
TRBV7-9	TRBJ1-2	ASSPDTLKPYGYT
TRBV19	TRBJ1-2	ASSPGLQGANYGYT
TRBV7-8	TRBJ2-3	ASSLRSWVAGAKAQY
TRBV30	.	AWRRGWPYEQY
TRBV29-1	TRBJ1-6	SVGDREGSPLH
TRBV11-2	TRBJ1-4	ASSLHRNQANEKLF
TRBV5-1	TRBJ2-1	ASSLAYNEQF
TRBV19	TRBJ2-1	ASSRRGGFDEQF
TRBV5-1	TRBJ1-2	ASSPTGYTGIGYGYT
TRBV5-6	TRBJ2-3	ASSSGSTDTQY
TRBV7-2	TRBJ1-2	ASSLGEDRGLGYT
TRBV7-9	TRBJ1-2	ASSSIPLV
TRBV10-3	TRBJ1-1	AISPGHILNTEAF
TRBV7-2	TRBJ1-5	ASSRRQGSNQPQH
TRBV6-5	TRBJ2-1	ASRGLGGTDEQF
TRBV5-5	TRBJ1-6	ASSPGQSPLH
TRBV19	TRBJ2-3	ASRGTGGPKADTQY
TRBV18	TRBJ1-2	ASSPTADRFYGYT
TRBV4-1	TRBJ2-3	ASSQVLRDSGTDTQY
TRBV5-1	TRBJ2-3	ASSRWSGGSTDTQY
TRBV7-2	TRBJ2-7	ASSLEGGLAYEQY
TRBV6-5	TRBJ2-7	ASSYLLAVGYEQY
TRBV2	TRBJ1-2	ARGAERLGPVSYGYT